A single sample gave rise to the 25 T cell receptor beta chains below, sequenced in a study of T cells in tumors after PD-1 blockade. Clones were sequenced by immunoSEQ multiplex PCR, and TCRdb holds only the in-frame ones, with some missing. This table has some 20,000 clones, roughly 80% appearing once. This specimen was PBMCs, taken after anti-PD-1 therapy. These receptors were taken from a human donor with advanced basal cell or squamous cell carcinoma (not recorded which).

The chain joins TRBV18 to TRBJ2-7, with 11 nucleotides matching TRBD2. Looked up from germline, CDR1 is KGHSH and CDR2 is LQKENI. Trimming took 0 bases from V and 4 from J; bases not matched to a gene: 2. This CDR3 contains 15 residues. The CDR3 DNA reads TGTGCCAGCTCACCACCCGGGACTAGCGGATACGAGCAGTACTTC. Protein: CASSPPGTSGYEQYF. Looking up the rest from reference TRBV18 and TRBJ2-7 gives the full variable domain: NAGVMQNPRHLVRRRGQEARLRCSPMKGHSHVYWYRQLPEEGLKFMVYLQKENIIDESGMPKERFSAEFPKEGPSILRIQQVVRGDSAAYFCASSPPGTSGYEQYFGPGTRLTVT.

J is TRBJ2-7 and V is TRBV5-5, with D unclear. The CDR3 is made up of 14 amino acids. Trimming left V 0 bases short and J 0 bases short, with 7 bases between. Germline CDR1 is SGHKS and CDR2 is YYEKEE (reference sequence). DNA of the CDR3: TGTGCCAGCAGCTTGGCCGTTGGCTCCTACGAGCAGTACTTC. The encoded protein is CASSLAVGSYEQYF.

The gene calls are TRBV23-1 and TRBJ1-2; D unresolved. TRBV23-1 is assigned to the ORF class and has an uncertain function. V was trimmed by 10 bases and J by 13 bases, leaving 13 bases between them. The CDR3 is 9 residues long. CDR3 bases: TGCGCCACCCGTGGGTTTATCACCTTC. It encodes CATRGFITF.

This chain connects TRBV7-2 to TRBJ2-5; 7 bases map to TRBD2. The V and J ends lost 4 bases and 0 bases, in that order; junction bases with no gene match: 8. The CDR3 consists of 16 residues. Germline V gives CDR1 SGHTA, CDR2 FQGNSA. CDR3 bases: TGTGCCAGCAGCTCGCGGGGGTCGGCGTACCAAGAGACCCAGTACTTC. Translation: CASSSRGSAYQETQYF.

V is TRBV5-8 and J is TRBJ2-2, with D possibly being TRBD2 (5 bases). The length of the CDR3 is 15 residues. The V end was cut by 4 bases, the J end by 6 bases, with 16 bases between. The germline V gene has CDR1 SGHTS and CDR2 YDEGEE. CDR3 amino acids: CASSQRAGLAGELFF. The CDR3 nucleotides are TGTGCCAGCAGCCAGAGGGCAGGATTGGCCGGGGAGCTGTTTTTT.

V gene TRBV6-6 combines with J gene TRBJ2-7; no firm D call. CDR1 is MNHNY, CDR2 SVGAGI, per germline (reference sequence). With 2 bases removed from V and 3 bases from J, the gap between germline ends came to 8 bases. The CDR3 consists of 13 residues. For the CDR3, the DNA is TGTGCCAGCAGTTACGACGGATACTACGAGCAGTACTTC. Protein: CASSYDGYYEQYF.

This chain uses TRBV6-5 with TRBJ2-1, with 8 positions matching TRBD2. V gave up 6 bases and J gave up 4 bases; unmatched junction bases: 8. The germline CDR1 and CDR2 sequences are MNHEY and SVGAGI. This CDR3 region has 15 residues. CDR3 sequence: CASRPLTGGYNEQFF. The CDR3 region has the DNA TGTGCCAGCAGACCACTGACGGGGGGGTACAATGAGCAGTTCTTC.

This clone came up once. V is TRBV4-1 and J is TRBJ1-3; no firm D call. V was cut by 4 bases and J by 4 bases, with 8 bases left in between. The CDR3 loop spans 13 amino acids. Germline loops: CDR1 MGHRA, CDR2 YSYEKL. In nucleotides, the CDR3 is TGCGCCAGCAGCCCCGCCCCGGGAAACACCATATATTTT. Translation gives CASSPAPGNTIYF.

This chain links TRBV6-5 with TRBJ2-1, with D perhaps TRBD1 or TRBD2 (5 bases each). Germline CDR1 is MNHEY and CDR2 is SVGAGI. The CDR3 totals 13 residues. Trimming cost V 4 bases and J 6 bases, with 10 bases left between them. The CDR3 nucleotides are TGTGCCAGCAGTTCCGGGACCACCAATGAGCAGTTCTTC. Its protein is CASSSGTTNEQFF.

This chain links TRBV5-6 with TRBJ1-2, with D possibly TRBD1 on 5 matching bases. The CDR3 sequence is 14 residues long. V was trimmed by 3 bases and J by 2 bases, leaving 11 bases between them. Germline CDR1 is SGHDT and CDR2 is YYEEEE. In DNA, the CDR3 is TGTGCCAGCAGCTCCTGGGACCCGAACTATGGCTACACCTTC. Translated, it gives CASSSWDPNYGYTF. Variable domain in full (rest from reference TRBV5-6 and TRBJ1-2): DAGVTQSPTHLIKTRGQQVTLRCSPKSGHDTVSWYQQALGQGPQFIFQYYEEEERQRGNFPDRFSGHQFPNYSSELNVNALLLGDSALYLCASSSWDPNYGYTFGSGTRLTVV.

This clone was seen a single time. The V call is TRBV6-1, the J call TRBJ1-1; D remains ambiguous. The germline V and J ends were trimmed by 2 bases and 4 bases, with 14 bases remaining between them. The germline V gene has CDR1 MNHNS and CDR2 SASEGT. The CDR3 contains 15 residues. The CDR3 is CASSEHGGMTTEAFF. In nucleotides, the CDR3 is TGTGCCAGCAGTGAACACGGCGGCATGACCACTGAAGCTTTCTTT.

CDR3 in amino acids: CASRREGNQPQHF. The CDR3 DNA follows: TGTGCCAGCAGAAGGGAGGGAAATCAGCCCCAGCATTTT. J is TRBJ1-5 and V is TRBV6-5; no firm D call. Trimming cost V 6 bases and J 4 bases, with 10 bases left between them. Germline V gives CDR1 MNHEY, CDR2 SVGAGI. The CDR3 sequence is 13 residues long.

This sequence joins TRBV5-1 and TRBJ2-7; 7 bases line up with TRBD1. CDR3 length equals 14 residues. Trimming took 3 bases from V and 1 from J; bases not matched to a gene: 4. CDR1 SGHRS and CDR2 YFSETQ come from the germline V gene. CDR3 DNA sequence: TGCGCCAGCAGCTGGATGACAGGGTCCTACGAGCAGTACTTC. Its protein product is CASSWMTGSYEQYF.

The chain employs TRBV6-1 and TRBJ1-2, with D possibly matching TRBD1 (5 bases). Trimming pared 2 bases from V and 4 bases from J, leaving 14 bases between. CDR3 length: 15 residues. Germline CDR1 MNHNS, CDR2 SASEGT. The DNA for the CDR3 is TGTGCCAGCAGTGAACTCGGGACGAAGTTCTATGGCTACACCTTC. It encodes CASSELGTKFYGYTF.

The V and J genes are TRBV7-2 and TRBJ2-7; 11 positions agree with TRBD1. Unmatched junction bases numbered 2, after V lost 1 base and J lost 3 bases. The CDR3 has 15 residues. Germline V gene sequence: CDR1 SGHTA, CDR2 FQGNSA. This chain's CDR3 is CASSLGGQGVYEQYF. Written as DNA, the CDR3 is TGTGCCAGCAGCTTAGGGGGACAGGGGGTCTACGAGCAGTACTTC. The variable domain in full, with the rest retrieved from reference TRBV7-2 and TRBJ2-7, is GAGVSQSPSNKVTEKGKDVELRCDPISGHTALYWYRQSLGQGLEFLIYFQGNSAPDKSGLPSDRFSAERTGGSVSTLTIQRTQQEDSAVYLCASSLGGQGVYEQYFGPGTRLTVT.

The chain recombines TRBV18 with TRBJ2-1; D gene unclear. This CDR3 contains 15 residues. Trimming cost V 2 bases and J 0 bases, with 8 bases left between them. Germline CDR1 and CDR2: KGHSH and LQKENI. The CDR3 region is CASSPFPDSYNEQFF. CDR3 in DNA: TGTGCCAGCTCACCATTTCCGGACTCCTACAATGAGCAGTTCTTC.

The rearrangement joins TRBV27 to TRBJ1-5; no clear D gene. The germline CDR1 and CDR2 sequences are MNHEY and SMNVEV (reference sequence). V lost 3 bases and J 9 bases, leaving 12 bases between the germline ends. The CDR3 is 13 amino acids. The CDR3 reads CASSLSGPWPQHF. DNA for the CDR3: TGTGCCAGCAGTTTGTCAGGTCCCTGGCCCCAGCATTTT.

The chain links TRBV4-1 to TRBJ2-7; the match to TRBD2 covers 12 bases. The CDR3 runs 17 residues. The germline V gene encodes CDR1 MGHRA and CDR2 YSYEKL. Trimming removed 0 bases from V and 4 bases from J; junction bases left unmatched: 7. CDR3 in amino acids: CASSQDPRTSGRYEQYF. The CDR3 DNA reads TGCGCCAGCAGCCAAGACCCTCGTACTAGCGGGAGGTACGAGCAGTACTTC.

The chain recombines TRBV7-9 with TRBJ1-3; D ambiguous. Germline V lookup: CDR1 SEHNR, CDR2 FQNEAQ (reference sequence). This CDR3 region has 12 residues. V was clipped by 4 bases and J by 8 bases, with 9 bases between them. For the CDR3, the DNA is TGTGCCAGCAGCTCCGTTAGGGACACCATATATTTT. It yields the protein CASSSVRDTIYF.

This chain joins TRBV28 and TRBJ2-1; TRBD2 agrees at 7 bases. Germline trimming cut 3 bases from V and 3 bases from J; bases unmatched to any gene: 5. Germline CDR1 reads MDHEN; CDR2 reads SYDVKM. CDR3 size: 15 residues. The chain's CDR3 is CASSFSGMFYNEQFF. CDR3 in DNA: TGTGCCAGCAGTTTCAGCGGGATGTTCTACAATGAGCAGTTCTTC. Supplemented by reference TRBV28 and TRBJ2-1, the full variable domain reads DVKVTQSSRYLVKRTGEKVFLECVQDMDHENMFWYRQDPGLGLRLIYFSYDVKMKEKGDIPEGYSVSREKKERFSLILESASTNQTSMYLCASSFSGMFYNEQFFGPGTRLTVL.

This clone has a single count. The genes are TRBV5-1 and TRBJ2-7; D unresolved. V was clipped by 0 bases and J by 4 bases, with 14 bases between them. The CDR3 is 15 amino acids. Germline-derived CDR1 and CDR2 are SGHRS and YFSETQ. The CDR3 region has the DNA TGCGCCAGCAGCTTGGTAGGCCTAGGAGCTTACGAGCAGTACTTC. Its translation is CASSLVGLGAYEQYF.

The rearrangement links TRBV5-4 to TRBJ2-1; possible D gene TRBD1, 5 bases. This CDR3 has 16 residues. Germline loops: CDR1 SGHNT, CDR2 YYREEE (reference sequence). V lost 3 bases, J lost 0 bases, and 13 bases lay in between. CDR3 protein: CASSSRQRGSYNEQFF. CDR3 coding DNA: TGTGCCAGCAGCTCCCGACAGAGAGGCTCCTACAATGAGCAGTTCTTC. The full variable domain, its missing parts supplied by reference TRBV5-4 and TRBJ2-1, is ETGVTQSPTHLIKTRGQQVTLRCSSQSGHNTVSWYQQALGQGPQFIFQYYREEENGRGNFPPRFSGLQFPNYSSELNVNALELDDSALYLCASSSRQRGSYNEQFFGPGTRLTVL.

CDR3 nucleotides: TGTGCCAGCAGTGAAATAGGATGGGGGAGCACCGGGGAGCTGTTTTTT. Translating it yields CASSEIGWGSTGELFF. This chain joins TRBV6-1 and TRBJ2-2; D possibly uses TRBD1 or TRBD2 (5 bases each). Germline V gives CDR1 MNHNS, CDR2 SASEGT. The CDR3 runs to 16 residues. Between the trimmed V and J ends, which lost 2 bases and 4 bases, there was a span of 14 bases.

The chain joins TRBV28 to TRBJ1-2; tentative D call: TRBD1 (5 bases). Germline CDR1 and CDR2: MDHEN and SYDVKM. The germline V and J ends were trimmed by 4 bases and 4 bases, with 13 bases remaining between them. This CDR3 comprises 14 residues. The CDR3 DNA follows: TGTGCCAGCAGTTCTCAATCGACAGCCTATGGCTACACCTTC. Protein product: CASSSQSTAYGYTF.

The chain is built from TRBV5-5 and TRBJ2-3; the D gene is possibly TRBD1 (6 bases). This CDR3 is built from 14 residues. Germline CDR1 is SGHKS and CDR2 is YYEKEE (reference sequence). Trimming took 4 bases from V and 6 from J, leaving 15 bases between them. The CDR3 sequence: CASSPHQGKDTQYF. As DNA, the CDR3 is TGTGCCAGCAGCCCTCACCAGGGGAAGGATACGCAGTATTTT.